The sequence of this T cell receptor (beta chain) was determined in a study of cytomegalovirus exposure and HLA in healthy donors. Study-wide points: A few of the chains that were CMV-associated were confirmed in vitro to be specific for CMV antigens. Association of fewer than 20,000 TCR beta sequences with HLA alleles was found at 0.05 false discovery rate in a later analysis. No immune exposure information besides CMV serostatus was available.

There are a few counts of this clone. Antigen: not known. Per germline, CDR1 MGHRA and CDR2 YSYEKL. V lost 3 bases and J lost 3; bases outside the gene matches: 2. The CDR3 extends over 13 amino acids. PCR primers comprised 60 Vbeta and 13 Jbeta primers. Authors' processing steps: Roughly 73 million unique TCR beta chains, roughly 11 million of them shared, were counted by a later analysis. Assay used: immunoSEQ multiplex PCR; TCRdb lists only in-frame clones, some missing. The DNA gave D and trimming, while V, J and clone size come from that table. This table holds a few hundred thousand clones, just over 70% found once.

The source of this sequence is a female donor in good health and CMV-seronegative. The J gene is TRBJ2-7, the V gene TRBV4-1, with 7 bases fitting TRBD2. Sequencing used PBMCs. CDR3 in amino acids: CASSHGGDYEQYF. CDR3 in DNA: TGCGCCAGCAGCCATGGGGGGGACTACGAGCAGTACTTC.